The next 12 T cell receptor beta chains were all read from a single sample in a study of T-cell reconstitution after alpha-beta-depleted transplantation in children. Preparation of the TCRbeta library was carried out with unique molecular identifiers. TCRdb independently ran MiXCR on the PCR reads; one entry per CDR3 protein. The sample shows approximately 800,000 distinct CDR3 sequences, around 15% of them seen only once. The sample consisted of PBMCs, mostly from graft donor cells, taken 360 days after TCRalphabeta/CD19-depleted stem cell transplant. These receptors were obtained from a male patient aged 10 to 17 who had a stem cell transplant for acute lymphoblastic leukemia, so the T cells may come from the graft donor.

This clonotype was detected ten times or more. V is TRBV5-1 and J is TRBJ2-7, with D possibly called TRBD1 or TRBD2 (5 bases each). This CDR3 is built from 14 residues. The germline CDR1 and CDR2 sequences are SGHRS and YFSETQ. The V and J ends lost 3 bases and 6 bases respectively, with 16 bases between them. CDR3 residues: CASSSPGTGSEQYF. The CDR3 DNA reads as TGCGCCAGCAGCTCTCCTGGGACGGGTAGCGAGCAGTACTTC. Supplemented by reference TRBV5-1 and TRBJ2-7, the full variable domain reads KAGVTQTPRYLIKTRGQQVTLSCSPISGHRSVSWYQQTPGQGLQFLFEYFSETQRNKGNFPGRFSGRQFSNSRSEMNVSTLELGDSALYLCASSSPGTGSEQYFGPGTRLTVT.

The V call is TRBV29-1, the J call TRBJ1-6; weak D call: TRBD1 (5 bases). Trimming shortened V by 7 bases and J by 0 bases, and 10 bases separated the two germline ends. This CDR3 is built from 14 residues. From germline, CDR1 is SQVTM and CDR2 ANQGSEA. The CDR3: CSASDSSYNSPLHF. CDR3 in DNA: TGCAGCGCTAGTGACAGCTCCTATAATTCACCCCTCCACTTT. The full variable domain, with the rest looked up from reference TRBV29-1 and TRBJ1-6, is SAVISQKPSRDICQRGTSLTIQCQVDSQVTMMFWYRQQPGQSLTLIATANQGSEATYESGFVIDKFPISRPNLTFSTLTVSNMSPEDSSIYLCSASDSSYNSPLHFGNGTRLTVT.

This clonotype occurred a few times. This rearrangement joins TRBV4-1 to TRBJ2-7, with D perhaps matching TRBD2 (5 bases). Germline CDR1 is MGHRA and CDR2 is YSYEKL. This CDR3 spans 14 amino acids. V was trimmed by 1 base and J by 5 bases, leaving 12 bases between them. CDR3 amino acids: CASSQASMRDEQYF. The CDR3 bases are TGCGCCAGCAGCCAAGCTAGCATGCGCGACGAGCAGTACTTC.

This chain uses TRBV5-5 with TRBJ2-3; no clear D. Deletions cut 1 base from V and 1 base from J, with 13 bases between. The germline CDR1 and CDR2 sequences are SGHKS and YYEKEE (reference sequence). This CDR3 has 16 residues. DNA of the CDR3: TGTGCCAGCAGCTTGCCGAGAGGCGACCGCACAGATACGCAGTATTTT. Protein sequence: CASSLPRGDRTDTQYF.

The chain employs TRBV5-5 and TRBJ1-1; D is undetermined. The CDR3 spans 12 residues. Germline CDR1 and CDR2: SGHKS and YYEKEE (reference sequence). The V gene lost 4 bases and the J gene lost 6 bases, with 10 bases spanning the gap. The CDR3: CASSTRLAEAFF. CDR3 DNA: TGTGCCAGCAGCACCCGACTCGCTGAAGCTTTCTTT.

The chain couples TRBV29-1 to TRBJ2-7; weak D call: TRBD1 (6 bases). The V gene lost 3 bases and the J gene lost 0 bases, with 15 bases spanning the gap. Germline CDR1 and CDR2: SQVTM and ANQGSEA. The CDR3 has 15 residues. The CDR3 region is CSVELHRDTSYEQYF. CDR3 nucleotide sequence: TGCAGCGTTGAGTTGCACCGGGACACCTCCTACGAGCAGTACTTC.

V usage is TRBV25-1 and J usage is TRBJ2-2; D uncertain. Trimming pared 6 bases from V and 4 bases from J, leaving 9 bases between. This CDR3 is 13 amino acids long. The germline gives CDR1 MGHDK, CDR2 SYGVNS. DNA for the CDR3: TGTGCCAGCAGAGAGGTGGGCACCGGGGAGCTGTTTTTT. Its protein product is CASREVGTGELFF.

Many counts were recorded for this clonotype. The CDR3 reads CSAMGLRTNAPGELFF. In nucleotides, the CDR3 is TGCAGCGCGATGGGTCTTAGGACTAACGCGCCCGGGGAGCTGTTTTTT. The chain couples TRBV29-1 to TRBJ2-2; the D gene is possibly TRBD2 (6 bases). CDR1 is SQVTM, CDR2 ANQGSEA, per germline. This CDR3 spans 16 amino acids. Trimming pared 7 bases from V and 6 bases from J, leaving 24 bases between.

The rearrangement joins TRBV12-3 or TRBV12-4 to TRBJ1-2; 7 bases fit TRBD1. The V gene end was trimmed by 5 bases and the J gene end by 3 bases; junction bases not matched to a gene: 9. The length of the CDR3 is 15 residues. The CDR3: CASSPRDSPDYGYTF. The CDR3 DNA reads as TGTGCCAGCAGTCCACGGGACAGCCCCGACTATGGCTACACCTTC.

The sample holds a few counts of this clonotype. V is TRBV7-2 and J is TRBJ1-6; 7 positions match TRBD1. The CDR3 sequence is 17 residues long. The V gene's germline CDR1 is SGHTA and CDR2 FQGNSA. Trimming at V came to 4 bases and at J to 0 bases, leaving 6 bases not matched to a gene. This chain's CDR3 is CASSSPTGSSYNSPLHF. The DNA for the CDR3 is TGTGCCAGCAGCTCCCCGACAGGGAGCTCCTATAATTCACCCCTCCACTTT.

J is TRBJ2-5 and V is TRBV18; D not resolved. The CDR3 is 16 residues long. V lost 3 bases and J 1 base, leaving 15 bases between the germline ends. Germline V CDR1 and CDR2: KGHSH, LQKENI. The CDR3 spells CASSPLPGLSQETQYF. DNA of the CDR3: TGTGCCAGCTCACCTCTTCCCGGGCTCAGCCAAGAGACCCAGTACTTC.

This CDR3 reads CASSNFLQARRTEAFF. CDR3 sequence (DNA): TGTGCCAGCAGCAATTTCTTACAGGCCAGGCGGACTGAAGCTTTCTTT. The chain employs TRBV7-3 and TRBJ1-1; D might be TRBD1 (5 bases). CDR1 SGHTA and CDR2 FQGTGA come from the germline V gene. Trimming took 5 bases from V and 5 from J, leaving 21 bases between them. The CDR3 length is 16 residues.